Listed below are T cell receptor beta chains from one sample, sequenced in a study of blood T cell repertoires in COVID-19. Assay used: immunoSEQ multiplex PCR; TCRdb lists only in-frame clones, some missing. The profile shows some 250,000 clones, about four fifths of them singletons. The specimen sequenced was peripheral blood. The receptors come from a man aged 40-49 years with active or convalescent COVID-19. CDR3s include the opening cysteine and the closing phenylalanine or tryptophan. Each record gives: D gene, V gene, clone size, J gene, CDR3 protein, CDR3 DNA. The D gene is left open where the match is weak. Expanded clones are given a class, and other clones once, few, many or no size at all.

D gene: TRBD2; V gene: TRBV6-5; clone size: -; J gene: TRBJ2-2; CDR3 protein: CASRRAGAGGELFF; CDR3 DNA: TGTGCCAGCCGGAGGGCGGGAGCGGGCGGGGAGCTGTTTTTT
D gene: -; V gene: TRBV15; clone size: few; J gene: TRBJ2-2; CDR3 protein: CATSITQQKGELFF; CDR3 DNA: TGTGCCACCAGTATAACACAGCAGAAAGGGGAGCTGTTTTTT
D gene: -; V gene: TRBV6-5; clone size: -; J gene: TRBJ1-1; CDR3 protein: CASSYYGGLNTEAFF; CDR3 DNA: TGTGCCAGCAGTTATTACGGAGGCCTCAACACTGAAGCTTTCTTT
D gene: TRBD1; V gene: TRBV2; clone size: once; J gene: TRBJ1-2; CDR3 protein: CASSRGPGQGAYGYTF; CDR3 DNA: TGTGCCAGCAGTAGGGGACCGGGACAGGGGGCCTATGGCTACACCTTC
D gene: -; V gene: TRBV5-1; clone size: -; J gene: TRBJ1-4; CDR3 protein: CASSLGTAGATTNEKLFF; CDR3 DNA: TGCGCCAGCAGCTTGGGGACGGCGGGGGCTACAACTAATGAAAAACTGTTTTTT
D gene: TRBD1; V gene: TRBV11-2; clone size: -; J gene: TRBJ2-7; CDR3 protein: CASKKPGQQSYEQYF; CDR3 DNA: TGTGCCAGCAAAAAACCGGGACAGCAATCCTACGAGCAGTACTTC
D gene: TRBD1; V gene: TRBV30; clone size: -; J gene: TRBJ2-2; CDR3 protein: CAWSRTGGIGSSDTGELFF; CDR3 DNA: TGTGCCTGGAGCCGTACAGGGGGAATAGGAAGTTCGGACACCGGGGAGCTGTTTTTT
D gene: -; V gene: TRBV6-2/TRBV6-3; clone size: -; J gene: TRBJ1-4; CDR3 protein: CASSYGGVREKLFF; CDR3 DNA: TGTGCCAGCAGTTACGGCGGTGTCCGCGAAAAACTGTTTTTT
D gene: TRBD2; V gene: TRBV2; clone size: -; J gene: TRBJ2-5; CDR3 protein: CASSLWGGVQETQYF; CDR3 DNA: TGTGCCAGCAGCCTTTGGGGAGGGGTGCAAGAGACCCAGTACTTC
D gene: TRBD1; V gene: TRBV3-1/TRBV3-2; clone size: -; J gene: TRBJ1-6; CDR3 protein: CASSSGGPNSPLHF; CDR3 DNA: TGTGCCAGCAGCTCAGGGGGGCCGAATTCACCCCTCCACTTT
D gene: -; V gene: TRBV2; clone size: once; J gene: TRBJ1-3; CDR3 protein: CASSLEISGNTIYF; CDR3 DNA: TGTGCCAGCAGCCTGGAGATCTCTGGAAACACCATATATTTT
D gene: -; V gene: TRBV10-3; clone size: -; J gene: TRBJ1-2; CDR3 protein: CAISEDVSHSYGYTF; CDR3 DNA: TGTGCCATCAGTGAGGATGTGTCTCACAGCTATGGCTACACCTTC
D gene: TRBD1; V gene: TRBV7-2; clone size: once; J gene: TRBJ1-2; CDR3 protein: CASSLQPLGTGFYGYTF; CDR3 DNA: TGTGCCAGCAGCTTACAGCCCTTGGGGACAGGGTTTTATGGCTACACCTTC
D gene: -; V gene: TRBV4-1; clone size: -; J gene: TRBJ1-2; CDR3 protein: CASSQDLRKGLDGYTF; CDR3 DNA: TGCGCCAGCAGCCAAGATCTGAGAAAGGGGTTGGATGGCTACACCTTC
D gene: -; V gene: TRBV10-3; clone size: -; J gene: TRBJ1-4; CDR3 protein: CATQGSPTNEKLFF; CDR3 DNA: TGTGCCACCCAGGGGAGCCCAACTAATGAAAAACTGTTTTTT
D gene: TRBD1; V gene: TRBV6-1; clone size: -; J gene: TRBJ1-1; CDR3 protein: CASSETGGRTEAFF; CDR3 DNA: TGTGCCAGCAGTGAAACAGGGGGCCGCACTGAAGCTTTCTTT
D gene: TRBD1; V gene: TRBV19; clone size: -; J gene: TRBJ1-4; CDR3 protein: CASKPTGGLGEKLFF; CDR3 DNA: TGTGCCAGTAAACCTACAGGGGGACTCGGTGAAAAACTGTTTTTT